A selection of T cell receptor beta chains follows, all from one sample in a study of blood T cell repertoires in COVID-19. The table came from immunoSEQ multiplex PCR; TCRdb's copy has only in-frame clones and leaves some out. The sample consists of around 160,000 clones, approximately 83% of them appearing once. The material sequenced was peripheral blood. The receptors were gathered from an older woman with COVID-19, enrolled during active disease. Each CDR3 is given with its conserved first and last residue. A D gene is named only where the DNA matches it firmly. Rows give clone size only sometimes, using once, few, many, or a class for an expanded clone.

v_gene	j_gene	d_gene	abundance	CDR3aa	CDR3nt
TRBV7-7	TRBJ2-2	-	-	CASSLGGASTGELFF	TGTGCTAGCAGCTTGGGGGGGGCCAGTACCGGGGAGCTGTTTTTT
TRBV4-3	TRBJ2-2	TRBD1	-	CASSQDARGPDTGELFF	TGCGCCAGCAGCCAAGATGCCAGGGGGCCGGACACCGGGGAGCTGTTTTTT
TRBV10-2	TRBJ1-1	TRBD1	-	CASSETGTDGTEAFF	TGCGCCAGCAGTGAGACCGGGACAGATGGCACTGAAGCTTTCTTT
TRBV13	TRBJ1-2	-	-	CASTLPEGDYGYTF	TGTGCCAGCACCCTCCCAGAGGGGGACTATGGCTACACCTTC
TRBV4-3	TRBJ2-1	TRBD2	-	CASSQDRLAGGPYNEQFF	TGCGCCAGCAGCCAAGATCGACTAGCGGGGGGGCCTTACAATGAGCAGTTCTTC
TRBV7-8	TRBJ1-4	TRBD1	-	CASSSLQGAREKLFF	TGTGCCAGCAGCTCCCTCCAGGGGGCGAGGGAAAAACTGTTTTTT
TRBV27	TRBJ2-5	TRBD1	-	CASSSQGAQETQYF	TGTGCCAGCAGTTCACAGGGGGCACAAGAGACCCAGTACTTC
TRBV10-3	TRBJ1-2	TRBD1	-	CAISTGGDYGYTF	TGTGCCATCAGTACAGGGGGGGACTATGGCTACACCTTC
TRBV7-8	TRBJ2-7	TRBD1	once	CASSYDRGIYEQYF	TGTGCCAGCAGCTACGACAGGGGAATCTACGAGCAGTACTTC
TRBV3-1/TRBV3-2	TRBJ2-7	TRBD2	-	CASSRSLAGGGEQYF	TGTGCCAGCAGCCGGTCTCTAGCGGGGGGTGGGGAGCAGTACTTC
TRBV7-3	TRBJ2-5	-	-	CASSLTSEETQYF	TGTGCCAGCAGCTTAACTAGCGAAGAGACCCAGTACTTC
TRBV6-5	TRBJ2-3	-	-	CASRRGLFTDTQYF	TGTGCCAGCAGACGGGGACTCTTCACAGATACGCAGTATTTT
TRBV9	TRBJ2-3	-	few	CASSASVGGDTQYF	TGTGCCAGCAGCGCTAGCGTGGGCGGAGATACGCAGTATTTT
TRBV9	TRBJ1-1	-	-	CASSVEEQPEVNTEAFF	TGTGCCAGCAGCGTAGAAGAACAACCAGAGGTGAACACTGAAGCTTTCTTT
TRBV6-5	TRBJ2-1	TRBD1	-	CASSRDRGATNEQFF	TGTGCCAGCAGCCGGGACAGGGGCGCAACCAATGAGCAGTTCTTC
TRBV11-3	TRBJ2-2	-	once	CASSLGPSRTGELFF	TGTGCCAGCAGCTTAGGCCCAAGCAGGACCGGGGAGCTGTTTTTT
TRBV5-1	TRBJ2-3	-	-	CASSLGDPLQYF	TGCGCCAGCAGCCTTGGAGATCCTTTACAGTATTTT
TRBV19	TRBJ2-7	-	-	CASSMMTSSYEQYF	TGTGCCAGTAGTATGATGACAAGCTCCTACGAGCAGTACTTC
TRBV18	TRBJ1-2	TRBD1	few	CASSPTGDRAYGYTF	TGTGCCAGCTCACCAACGGGCGACAGGGCCTATGGCTACACCTTC
TRBV9	TRBJ1-2	TRBD1	-	CASSVGSGGGYGYTF	TGTGCCAGCAGCGTAGGCTCAGGGGGCGGCTATGGCTACACCTTC
TRBV27	TRBJ2-7	TRBD1	-	CASSQNRDRATYEQYF	TGTGCCAGCAGCCAAAACCGGGACAGGGCCACCTACGAGCAGTACTTC
TRBV11-2	TRBJ1-5	-	few	CASSLEGRGGQPQHF	TGTGCCAGCAGCTTAGAAGGTAGGGGAGGTCAGCCCCAGCATTTT
TRBV4-3	TRBJ1-1	-	-	CASSSTLTENTEAFF	TGCGCCAGCAGCTCGACCCTTACAGAGAACACTGAAGCTTTCTTT
TRBV7-9	TRBJ1-2	TRBD1	-	CASANRGAGYTF	TGTGCCAGCGCCAACAGGGGCGCGGGCTACACCTTC
TRBV5-4	TRBJ2-7	TRBD1	-	CASSFRDRMTYEQYF	TGTGCCAGCAGCTTCCGGGACAGGATGACCTACGAGCAGTACTTC
TRBV3-1/TRBV3-2	TRBJ1-4	-	many	CASSLDLRVPNEKLFF	TGTGCCAGCAGCCTAGACCTCAGGGTGCCTAATGAAAAACTGTTTTTT
TRBV19	TRBJ2-6	-	-	CASSIRGSGANVLTF	TGTGCCAGTAGTATCAGGGGATCCGGGGCCAACGTCCTGACTTTC
TRBV5-8	TRBJ1-1	TRBD1	-	CASSGTDRGWVTEAFF	TGTGCCAGCAGCGGAACAGACAGGGGTTGGGTCACTGAAGCTTTCTTT
TRBV7-2	TRBJ1-3	-	-	CASSLSGSKLPPGNTIYF	TGTGCCAGCAGCTTAAGTGGGTCCAAACTACCTCCTGGAAACACCATATATTTT
TRBV6-5	TRBJ1-4	-	-	CASSPDRSNEKLFF	TGTGCCAGCAGTCCCGACAGGAGTAATGAAAAACTGTTTTTT
TRBV27	TRBJ1-6	TRBD1	-	CASSLSEGAFISPLHF	TGTGCCAGCAGTTTATCAGAGGGGGCGTTTATTTCACCCCTCCACTTT
TRBV6-5	TRBJ1-2	TRBD1	-	CASSPPGQGGYTF	TGTGCCAGCAGTCCCCCAGGACAGGGAGGCTACACCTTC
TRBV18	TRBJ1-5	TRBD1	few	CASSLAGGRSNQPQHF	TGTGCCAGCTCACTTGCAGGGGGGCGTAGCAATCAGCCCCAGCATTTT
TRBV21-1	TRBJ1-5	-	-	CASSPRTGGVQGVSQPQHF	TGTGCCAGCAGCCCTAGGACAGGGGGCGTCCAGGGGGTGTCTCAGCCCCAGCATTTT
TRBV5-1	TRBJ2-5	TRBD1	-	CATTPGQQETQYF	TGCGCCACGACTCCGGGACAGCAAGAGACCCAGTACTTC
TRBV9	TRBJ2-1	TRBD2	-	CASSPGTRVGEQFF	TGTGCCAGCAGCCCCGGGACTAGGGTCGGTGAGCAGTTCTTC
TRBV19	TRBJ1-2	-	-	CASALLGLGPTVDGYTF	TGTGCCAGCGCCCTGTTGGGGTTGGGGCCCACGGTAGATGGCTACACCTTC
TRBV15	TRBJ2-7	-	-	CATSRAQGMDEQYF	TGTGCCACCAGCAGAGCCCAGGGGATGGACGAGCAGTACTTC
TRBV5-1	TRBJ2-2	-	-	CASSLEGRSTGELFF	TGCGCCAGCAGCTTGGAAGGCAGGTCCACCGGGGAGCTGTTTTTT
TRBV4-1	TRBJ1-5	-	-	CASSQDLRGGASNQPQHF	TGCGCCAGCAGCCAAGATCTGCGGGGCGGTGCAAGCAATCAGCCCCAGCATTTT